A selection of T cell receptor beta chains follows, all from one sample in a study of response to subunit inactivated influenza vaccine. TCRdb re-called the RT-PCR reads with MiXCR, one entry per CDR3 protein. The repertoire holds 550,000 to 800,000 distinct CDR3 sequences, roughly 14% seen once, with 6.5% to 8.5% in the top ten. Sequenced here: PBMCs from blood, sampled around 15 days before vaccination. The receptors were gathered from a man between 45 and 60 years old who received an inactivated influenza vaccine. Each CDR3 is given with its conserved first and last residue. Fields, in order: J gene, V gene, clone size, D gene, CDR3 DNA, CDR3 protein. The D gene is left open where the match is weak. Some rows have no size entry. The others give once, few or many, or a class for an expanded clone.

J gene: TRBJ2-1
V gene: TRBV12-3/TRBV12-4
clone size: few
D gene: TRBD1
CDR3 DNA: TGTGCCAGCAGTTTCAGAGGGACAGGGGGTTCCAATGAGCAGTTCTTC
CDR3 protein: CASSFRGTGGSNEQFF

J gene: TRBJ2-2
V gene: TRBV6-8
clone size: few
D gene: .
CDR3 DNA: TGTGCCATCAAGAGCGGGCACACCGGGGAGCTGTTTTTT
CDR3 protein: CAIKSGHTGELFF

J gene: TRBJ2-7
V gene: TRBV9
clone size: few
D gene: TRBD1
CDR3 DNA: TGTGCCAGCAGCGTAGAGGCAGGGGGTTACGAGCAGTACTTC
CDR3 protein: CASSVEAGGYEQYF

J gene: TRBJ1-1
V gene: TRBV2
clone size: .
D gene: .
CDR3 DNA: TGTGCCAGCAGTGACCTGGGGGCGCAGTATACTGAAGCTTTCTTT
CDR3 protein: CASSDLGAQYTEAFF

J gene: TRBJ1-1
V gene: TRBV29-1
clone size: .
D gene: .
CDR3 DNA: TGCAGCGTTCGGTTAGGGCAGGGAGGGACTGAAGCTTTCTTT
CDR3 protein: CSVRLGQGGTEAFF

J gene: TRBJ2-5
V gene: TRBV29-1
clone size: many
D gene: .
CDR3 DNA: TGCAGCGCAGGACAGCAAAGAAGGGAGACCCAGTACTTC
CDR3 protein: CSAGQQRRETQYF

J gene: TRBJ1-2
V gene: TRBV9
clone size: .
D gene: TRBD1
CDR3 DNA: TGTGCCAGCAGCGAGAGGGGACAGGGCAATTATGGCTACACCTTC
CDR3 protein: CASSERGQGNYGYTF

J gene: TRBJ2-7
V gene: TRBV7-6
clone size: .
D gene: .
CDR3 DNA: TGTGCCAGCAGACGGACAGAATTCGACTACGAGCAGTACTTC
CDR3 protein: CASRRTEFDYEQYF

J gene: TRBJ2-2
V gene: TRBV5-1
clone size: .
D gene: TRBD1
CDR3 DNA: TGCGCCAGCAGCAGGGGACAGGGGGCATACACCGGGGAGCTGTTTTTT
CDR3 protein: CASSRGQGAYTGELFF

J gene: TRBJ1-2
V gene: TRBV2
clone size: few
D gene: TRBD1
CDR3 DNA: TGTGCCAGCAGTTCGACAGGGTTGGGCTACACCTTC
CDR3 protein: CASSSTGLGYTF

J gene: TRBJ2-1
V gene: TRBV20-1
clone size: few
D gene: TRBD1
CDR3 DNA: TGCAGTGCTACCGGTGGACAGGCCTTCTCAGAGCAGTTCTTC
CDR3 protein: CSATGGQAFSEQFF

J gene: TRBJ2-3
V gene: TRBV5-1
clone size: .
D gene: .
CDR3 DNA: TGCGCCAGCAGCTTGAGGGAGTACACAGATACGCAGTATTTT
CDR3 protein: CASSLREYTDTQYF

J gene: TRBJ1-2
V gene: TRBV29-1
clone size: .
D gene: .
CDR3 DNA: TGCAGCGTTGAAGATCTAGGGGCTAACTATGGCTACACCTTC
CDR3 protein: CSVEDLGANYGYTF

J gene: TRBJ2-3
V gene: TRBV6-1
clone size: .
D gene: .
CDR3 DNA: TGTGCCAGCAGTGAGAGGCAATTCTACACAGATACGCAGTATTTT
CDR3 protein: CASSERQFYTDTQYF